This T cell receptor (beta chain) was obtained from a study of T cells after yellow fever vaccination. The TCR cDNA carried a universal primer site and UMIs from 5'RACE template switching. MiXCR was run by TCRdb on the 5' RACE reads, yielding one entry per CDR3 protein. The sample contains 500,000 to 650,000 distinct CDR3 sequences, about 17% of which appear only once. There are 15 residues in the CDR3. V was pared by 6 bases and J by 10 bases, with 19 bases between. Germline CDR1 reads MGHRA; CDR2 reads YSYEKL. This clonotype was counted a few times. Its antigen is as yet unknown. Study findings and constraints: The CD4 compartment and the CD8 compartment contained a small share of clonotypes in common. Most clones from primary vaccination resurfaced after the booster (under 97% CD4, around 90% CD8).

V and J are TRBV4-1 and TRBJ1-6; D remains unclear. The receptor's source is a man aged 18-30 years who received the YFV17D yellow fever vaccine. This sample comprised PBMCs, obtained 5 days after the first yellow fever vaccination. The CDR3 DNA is TGCGCCAGCAGAAAGACACTAGAGACGGGGTCACCCCTCCACTTT. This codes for CASRKTLETGSPLHF.